Each of the 28 T cell receptor beta chains below was sequenced from the same sample in a study of cytomegalovirus exposure and HLA in healthy donors. Clones were sequenced by immunoSEQ multiplex PCR, and TCRdb holds only the in-frame ones, with some missing. The data show some 130,000 clones, 82% seen once. The sample was PBMCs. These receptors were taken from a man between 25 and 39 years old in good health and CMV-seropositive.

The chain carries TRBV7-2 and TRBJ2-2; TRBD2 matches 7 bases. The V and J ends lost 1 base and 3 bases, in that order; junction bases with no gene match: 8. Germline CDR1 and CDR2: SGHTA and FQGNSA. The CDR3 has 17 residues. DNA for the CDR3: TGTGCCAGCAGCTTAGGGGTCTGGGGAGGGGACACCGGGGAGCTGTTTTTT. Amino acids: CASSLGVWGGDTGELFF.

The chain recombines TRBV15 with TRBJ2-7; TRBD2 aligns across 11 bases. The CDR3 has 18 amino acids. V lost 0 bases and J lost 1; bases outside the gene matches: 8. The germline gives CDR1 LNHNV, CDR2 YYDKDF (reference sequence). CDR3: CATSRDTSGSSRSYEQYF. The CDR3 DNA reads as TGTGCCACCAGCAGAGATACTAGCGGGAGCTCCCGGTCCTACGAGCAGTACTTC.

This sequence joins TRBV7-9 and TRBJ1-3, with a weak D call TRBD1 (5 bases). The CDR3 sequence is 14 residues long. Germline CDR1 reads SEHNR; CDR2 reads FQNEAQ (reference sequence). Trimming removed 5 bases at V and 0 bases at J, with 8 bases between. The CDR3 DNA reads TGTGCCAGCAGCCCCGGGGGCTCTGGAAACACCATATATTTT. Translation: CASSPGGSGNTIYF.

The J gene is TRBJ2-7, the V gene TRBV5-6; possible D gene TRBD1, 6 bases. The germline gives CDR1 SGHDT, CDR2 YYEEEE. The CDR3 length is 15 residues. Trimming pared 0 bases from V and 4 bases from J, leaving 14 bases between. DNA of the CDR3: TGTGCCAGCAGCTTGGGTTGGACAGCCGAGTACGAGCAGTACTTC. Translation: CASSLGWTAEYEQYF.

The rearrangement links TRBV5-4 to TRBJ1-2; D ambiguous. Germline assignment: CDR1 SGHNT and CDR2 YYREEE (reference sequence). The CDR3 runs 13 residues. Trimming pared 0 bases from V and 3 bases from J, leaving 6 bases between. CDR3 DNA: TGTGCCAGCAGCTTGGAACCGGACTATGGCTACACCTTC. Translated: CASSLEPDYGYTF.

V is TRBV18 and J is TRBJ2-3; weak D call: TRBD2 (6 bases). Germline V gene lookup returns CDR1 KGHSH and CDR2 LQKENI. V lost 5 bases to trimming and J lost 4 bases, with 16 bases between them. The CDR3 consists of 15 residues. Here the CDR3 reads CASSALSSSADTQYF. CDR3 coding DNA: TGTGCCAGCTCAGCCCTTTCCTCTAGCGCAGATACGCAGTATTTT.

The rearrangement links TRBV7-9 to TRBJ1-4, with 8 bases that match TRBD1. The CDR3 sequence is 14 residues long. Trimming removed 5 bases from V and 8 bases from J; junction bases left unmatched: 7. Germline V gene lookup returns CDR1 SEHNR and CDR2 FQNEAQ (reference sequence). The CDR3 here is CASSLGGQGEKLFF. CDR3 sequence (DNA): TGTGCCAGCAGCCTCGGCGGACAGGGCGAAAAACTGTTTTTT.

This rearrangement joins TRBV10-1 to TRBJ2-1; 8 bases match TRBD2. This CDR3 has 16 amino acids. The junction had 7 bases not matched to a gene; V was cut back by 3 bases and J by 3 bases. The germline V gene encodes CDR1 WNHNN and CDR2 SYGVQD (reference sequence). The CDR3 sequence: CASSDRSGGFYNEQFF. The DNA of the CDR3 is TGCGCCAGCAGTGATAGGAGCGGGGGATTCTACAATGAGCAGTTCTTC.

The chain has TRBV4-1 and TRBJ1-2, with D uncertain. There are 14 residues in the CDR3. V was cut by 7 bases and J by 4 bases, with 16 bases left in between. From germline, CDR1 is MGHRA and CDR2 YSYEKL. The CDR3 loop reads CASTRVSGPYGYTF. The DNA of the CDR3 is TGCGCCAGCACCCGGGTTTCTGGCCCCTATGGCTACACCTTC.

The chain couples TRBV11-2 to TRBJ2-2; D is uncertain. Germline CDR1 and CDR2: SGHAT and FQNNGV. The CDR3 runs 11 residues. V was trimmed by 5 bases and J by 10 bases, leaving 8 bases between them. The CDR3 bases are TGTGCCAGCAGCCCCTCAGAGGAGCTGTTTTTT. Amino acid sequence: CASSPSEELFF. Variable domain in full (rest from reference TRBV11-2 and TRBJ2-2): EAGVAQSPRYKIIEKRQSVAFWCNPISGHATLYWYQQILGQGPKLLIQFQNNGVVDDSQLPKDRFSAERLKGVDSTLKIQPAKLEDSAVYLCASSPSEELFFGEGSRLTVL.

The chain combines TRBV6-5 with TRBJ1-1; 8 bases line up with TRBD1. Germline CDR1 MNHEY, CDR2 SVGAGI. CDR3 size: 13 residues. V lost 5 bases to trimming and J lost 11 bases; unmatched junction nucleotides: 10. The CDR3 region has the DNA TGTGCCAGCAGTCCCGACAGGGGCCTAAGGGCTTTCTTT. It is translated as CASSPDRGLRAFF.

J is TRBJ1-1 and V is TRBV11-1; D is perhaps TRBD1 (5 bases). Looked up from germline, CDR1 is SGHAT and CDR2 is FQDESV (reference sequence). Trimming removed 6 bases from V and 1 base from J, with 15 bases in between. The CDR3 length is 15 residues. The CDR3 DNA follows: TGTGCCAGCAGGGGCAGGGAGGGATGGAACACTGAAGCTTTCTTT. Its translation is CASRGREGWNTEAFF.

The chain uses TRBV10-3 and TRBJ2-2; possibly TRBD2 for D (6 bases). Trimming removed 2 bases from V and 7 bases from J, with 11 bases in between. Germline-derived CDR1 and CDR2 are ENHRY and SYGVKD. This CDR3 contains 14 residues. Here the CDR3 reads CAISETTSLGELFF. The CDR3, as DNA: TGTGCCATCAGTGAGACCACTAGCCTCGGGGAGCTGTTTTTT.

This rearrangement joins TRBV19 to TRBJ2-7, with a tentative D call TRBD1 (5 bases). This CDR3 is built from 14 residues. V was cut by 1 base and J by 4 bases, with 11 bases left in between. From germline, CDR1 is LNHDA and CDR2 SQIVND (reference sequence). The CDR3 DNA sequence: TGTGCCAGTAGTATAGCGGGCAGGGTTTACGAGCAGTACTTC. Translated, it gives CASSIAGRVYEQYF.

The chain has TRBV4-2 and TRBJ2-3; 14 bases match TRBD2. Trimming at V came to 4 bases and at J to 5 bases, leaving 8 bases not matched to a gene. The CDR3 extends over 17 amino acids. Per germline, CDR1 LGHNA and CDR2 YNFKEQ. This CDR3 is CASSLFGTSGSGDTQYF. The CDR3 DNA reads as TGTGCCAGCAGCCTCTTCGGGACTAGCGGGAGTGGAGATACGCAGTATTTT.

The chain uses TRBV7-2 and TRBJ2-1; TRBD2 aligns across 11 bases. The CDR3 has 18 amino acids. The V segment lost 6 bases and the J segment 4 bases; nucleotides outside the gene matches: 14. CDR1 and CDR2 from the germline V gene are SGHTA and FQGNSA. The CDR3 bases are TGTGCCAGCAGGTTCAGGGCGCTAGCGGGGGGAGTTTACAATGAGCAGTTCTTC. Translation gives CASRFRALAGGVYNEQFF.

Written as DNA, the CDR3 is TGTGCCAGCAGTCCCGGACAGGGTAACTATGGCTACACCTTC. Its protein is CASSPGQGNYGYTF. The chain combines TRBV6-1 with TRBJ1-2; 8 bases are a match to TRBD1. Trimming at V came to 5 bases and at J to 1 base, leaving 3 bases not matched to a gene. The germline CDR1 and CDR2 sequences are MNHNS and SASEGT. This CDR3 is 14 amino acids long.

V gene TRBV28 combines with J gene TRBJ1-2, with D perhaps matching TRBD1 (5 bases). This CDR3 has 14 amino acids. Germline CDR1 MDHEN, CDR2 SYDVKM. Trimming pared 1 base from V and 4 bases from J, leaving 10 bases between. The CDR3 here is CASSLYQGIYGYTF. Written as DNA, the CDR3 is TGTGCCAGCAGTTTATACCAGGGCATCTATGGCTACACCTTC.

The rearrangement joins TRBV2 to TRBJ1-2; D possibly corresponds to TRBD1 (5 bases). The CDR3 has 14 residues. Germline lookup yields CDR1 SNHLY and CDR2 FYNNEI. V was cut by 5 bases and J by 7 bases, with 17 bases left in between. The CDR3 region has the DNA TGTGCCAGCAGTCGGGCGGAGGGGCTATCTGGCTACACCTTC. As protein: CASSRAEGLSGYTF.

The chain carries TRBV9 and TRBJ2-5; 16 positions agree with TRBD2. The germline CDR1 and CDR2 sequences are SGDLS and YYNGEE. The CDR3 is 16 residues long. The ends lost 0 bases at V and 6 bases at J; junction bases unmatched: 2. The chain's CDR3 is CASSVGGLAGGQTQYF. CDR3 in DNA: TGTGCCAGCAGCGTAGGGGGACTAGCGGGGGGGCAGACCCAGTACTTC.

The CDR3 coding sequence is TGCAGCGCTATATCAAGAGGCGCGAACACTGAAGCTTTCTTT. Protein: CSAISRGANTEAFF. The chain is built from TRBV29-1 and TRBJ1-1; no clear D gene. Trimming removed 7 bases from V and 1 base from J, with 16 bases in between. The CDR3 is made up of 14 amino acids. Germline V lookup: CDR1 SQVTM, CDR2 ANQGSEA. The whole variable domain, filled in from reference TRBV29-1 and TRBJ1-1, reads SAVISQKPSRDICQRGTSLTIQCQVDSQVTMMFWYRQQPGQSLTLIATANQGSEATYESGFVIDKFPISRPNLTFSTLTVSNMSPEDSSIYLCSAISRGANTEAFFGQGTRLTVV.

The genes are TRBV29-1 and TRBJ2-3; 7 nucleotides match TRBD2. The CDR3 runs to 13 residues. The germline gives CDR1 SQVTM, CDR2 ANQGSEA. The V segment lost 7 bases and the J segment 1 base; nucleotides outside the gene matches: 5. As DNA, the CDR3 is TGCAGCGCCGACGCGGGGGGCACAGATACGCAGTATTTT. It codes for CSADAGGTDTQYF.

The chain has TRBV11-2 and TRBJ1-3, with D possibly matching TRBD1 (5 bases). Looked up from germline, CDR1 is SGHAT and CDR2 is FQNNGV. Between the trimmed V and J ends, which lost 4 bases and 0 bases, there was a span of 13 bases. This CDR3 contains 16 residues. Here the CDR3 reads CASSSLAGRSGNTIYF. As DNA, the CDR3 is TGTGCCAGCAGCTCCCTGGCGGGACGCTCTGGAAACACCATATATTTT.

To note about this clone: Sequence at one end of the junction differs from germline and may be a read error. The chain has TRBV6-6 and TRBJ1-2; TRBD1 might be the D (6 bases). This CDR3 has 11 residues. CDR1 is MNHNY, CDR2 SVGAGI, per germline (reference sequence). The CDR3 nucleotides are TGTGCCAGCAGTTACTCCGGGACACACCACTTC. Encoded protein: CASSYSGTHHF.

V is TRBV11-3 and J is TRBJ2-6; D is possibly TRBD2 (7 bases). The CDR3 is 15 residues long. From germline, CDR1 is SGHNT and CDR2 YENEEA. Trimming left V 5 bases short and J 4 bases short, with 12 bases between. CDR3 loop: CASSVGGAGANVLTF. In nucleotides, the CDR3 is TGTGCCAGCAGCGTTGGGGGGGCCGGGGCCAACGTCCTGACTTTC.

The chain employs TRBV6-5 and TRBJ1-2; 11 bases fit TRBD1. The germline CDR1 and CDR2 sequences are MNHEY and SVGAGI. This CDR3 is 15 amino acids long. J was trimmed by 8 bases and V by 2 bases; bases with no gene match: 7. CDR3 nucleotides: TGTGCCAGCAGTTACGACCGGGACAGGGGGGGAGGCTACACCTTC. Translation: CASSYDRDRGGGYTF.

The gene calls are TRBV27 and TRBJ1-5, with D perhaps TRBD1 (6 bases). Germline V CDR1 and CDR2: MNHEY, SMNVEV (reference sequence). This CDR3 has 14 amino acids. Trimming took 3 bases from V and 5 from J, leaving 11 bases between them. In nucleotides, the CDR3 is TGTGCCAGCAGTTTCCGGGACACAGATCAGCCCCAGCATTTT. Protein product: CASSFRDTDQPQHF.

The rearrangement uses TRBV4-3 and TRBJ2-3, with 11 bases that match TRBD2. V shed 3 bases and J 5 bases; nucleotides not matched to a gene: 10. This CDR3 has 17 residues. Germline loops: CDR1 LGHNA, CDR2 YSLEER. The CDR3 region is CASSQMETSGDEDTQYF. The CDR3 coding sequence is TGCGCCAGCAGCCAGATGGAGACTAGCGGGGACGAAGATACGCAGTATTTT.